These 14 T cell receptor beta chains share one sample of origin, sequenced in a study of T cells in Graves' hyperthyroidism and ophthalmopathy. Researchers amplified the TCR beta CDR3 regions from RNA transcripts. HTBI primers drove first-round RT-PCR of the TCR CDR3. TCRdb reprocessed the multiplex PCR reads with MiXCR, giving one entry per CDR3 protein. The sample yields about 350,000 distinct CDR3 sequences, roughly 13% seen once. The sample comprised blood. Every receptor here comes from a woman aged 25 to 39 with Graves' hyperthyroidism.

This clonotype was seen many times. The chain links TRBV20-1 to TRBJ2-1; D could derive from TRBD1 or TRBD2 (5 bases each). V was trimmed by 4 bases and J by 4 bases, leaving 14 bases between them. The length of the CDR3 is 14 residues. From germline, CDR1 is DFQATT and CDR2 SNEGSKA (reference sequence). The CDR3 DNA is TGCAGTGCTAAGGGGTGGGACCGATACAATGAGCAGTTCTTC. Translating it yields CSAKGWDRYNEQFF.

This clonotype appeared many times. V gene TRBV2 combines with J gene TRBJ2-7; TRBD2 is a possible D gene (5 bases). Germline lookup yields CDR1 SNHLY and CDR2 FYNNEI. V was trimmed by 8 bases and J by 6 bases, leaving 14 bases between them. This CDR3 spans 12 amino acids. The chain's CDR3 is CASRLLKAEQYF. CDR3 coding DNA: TGTGCCAGCCGACTACTAAAGGCCGAGCAGTACTTC.

Many counts were recorded for this clonotype. V gene TRBV29-1 combines with J gene TRBJ2-1; TRBD2 aligns across 10 bases. CDR3 length equals 15 residues. J lost 8 bases, V lost 4 bases, and 11 bases had no gene match. Germline V gives CDR1 SQVTM, CDR2 ANQGSEA. CDR3 region: CSVGEPSGRGHEQFF. CDR3 bases: TGCAGCGTTGGGGAACCTAGCGGGAGAGGACATGAGCAGTTCTTC.

This clonotype was picked up many times. This rearrangement joins TRBV2 to TRBJ2-7; tentative D call: TRBD2 (6 bases). Trimming took 3 bases from V and 3 from J, leaving 9 bases between them. CDR3 length: 13 amino acids. Per the germline V gene, CDR1 is SNHLY and CDR2 is FYNNEI. For the CDR3, the DNA is TGTGCCAGCAGTGAGGTAGCGGACTACGAGCAGTACTTC. Amino acid sequence: CASSEVADYEQYF.

The V gene is TRBV20-1, the J gene TRBJ2-2; 14 bases agree with TRBD2. CDR3 length: 21 amino acids. CDR1 is DFQATT, CDR2 SNEGSKA, per germline (reference sequence). The trim removed 5 bases at V and 2 bases at J, leaving 19 bases unmatched. The CDR3 sequence: CSAYLDAGTSGSGPNTGELFF. CDR3 in DNA: TGCAGTGCTTATCTAGACGCCGGGACTAGCGGGAGTGGACCAAACACCGGGGAGCTGTTTTTT.

There are many counts of this clonotype. This chain links TRBV12-3 or TRBV12-4 with TRBJ2-7; a weak D match, TRBD2 (6 bases). There are 14 residues in the CDR3. V was shortened by 5 bases and J by 4 bases, with 15 bases between the two germline ends. The CDR3 DNA sequence: TGTGCCAGCAGTCCTGGGGGAGGAGAGTACGAGCAGTACTTC. Encoded protein: CASSPGGGEYEQYF.

This clonotype occurred a few times. The rearrangement links TRBV6-8 to TRBJ2-2, with D perhaps TRBD2 (5 bases). Germline CDR1 MNHGY, CDR2 SAAAGT. V dropped 7 bases and J dropped 3 bases, with 21 bases sitting between them. This CDR3 is built from 17 residues. CDR3 nucleotide sequence: TGTGCCAGCAATGACCCCCTAGCACGCCACCACACCGGGGAGCTGTTTTTT. It codes for CASNDPLARHHTGELFF.

The chain combines TRBV6-1 with TRBJ2-1, with TRBD2 identical over 10 bases. The germline V gene has CDR1 MNHNS and CDR2 SASEGT. J lost 5 bases, V lost 8 bases, and 12 bases had no gene match. This CDR3 contains 16 residues. The CDR3 DNA sequence: TGTGCCAGCCCGGCTCCAGGACTAGCGGCTAACAATGAGCAGTTCTTC. Its translation: CASPAPGLAANNEQFF.

This clonotype has just a few counts. V gene TRBV30 combines with J gene TRBJ2-2, with a possible D match to TRBD2 (5 bases). The germline V gene has CDR1 GTSNPN and CDR2 SVGIG (reference sequence). Between the trimmed V and J ends, which lost 5 bases and 6 bases, there was a span of 7 bases. CDR3 size: 11 residues. CDR3: CAWGGSGELFF. CDR3 coding DNA: TGTGCCTGGGGCGGGTCCGGGGAGCTGTTTTTT.

Here the CDR3 reads CAISLRNSSGNTIYF. The CDR3 DNA follows: TGTGCCATCAGTCTCAGGAACAGCTCTGGAAACACCATATATTTT. V gene TRBV10-3 combines with J gene TRBJ1-3; D uncertain. Germline V gene lookup returns CDR1 ENHRY and CDR2 SYGVKD. V was shortened by 5 bases and J by 0 bases, with 11 bases between the two germline ends. The CDR3 consists of 15 residues.

The genes are TRBV28 and TRBJ2-1; 7 nucleotides line up with TRBD1. This CDR3 is built from 15 residues. Trimming removed 6 bases from V and 1 base from J; junction bases left unmatched: 6. In germline, CDR1 is MDHEN, CDR2 SYDVKM. The CDR3 DNA sequence: TGTGCCAGCAGGGAGACAGGGCTTTCCTACAATGAGCAGTTCTTC. This codes for CASRETGLSYNEQFF.

Many counts were recorded for this clonotype. This chain joins TRBV7-8 and TRBJ1-2; D is ambiguous. The CDR3 is 12 residues long. V shed 2 bases and J shed 8 bases, with 9 bases lying between them. Germline V lookup: CDR1 SGHVS, CDR2 FQNEAQ. The CDR3 region is CASSLRSGGYTF. Here the CDR3 DNA reads TGTGCCAGCAGCTTAAGATCGGGCGGCTACACCTTC.

The rearrangement uses TRBV5-5 and TRBJ2-7, with a tentative D call TRBD2 (6 bases). This CDR3 is built from 14 residues. Germline CDR1 reads SGHKS; CDR2 reads YYEKEE (reference sequence). Between the trimmed V and J ends, which lost 0 bases and 4 bases, there was a span of 11 bases. Here the CDR3 reads CASSLGLGRYEQYF. CDR3 nucleotides: TGTGCCAGCAGCTTGGGACTAGGACGATACGAGCAGTACTTC.

The rearrangement links TRBV7-9 to TRBJ2-4; D remains ambiguous. Germline V lookup: CDR1 SEHNR, CDR2 FQNEAQ (reference sequence). The germline V and J ends were trimmed by 3 bases and 0 bases, with 12 bases remaining between them. The CDR3 is 16 residues long. The CDR3 reads CASSLEQNLAKNIQYF. In DNA form, the CDR3 reads TGTGCCAGCAGCTTGGAACAAAATCTAGCCAAAAACATTCAGTACTTC.